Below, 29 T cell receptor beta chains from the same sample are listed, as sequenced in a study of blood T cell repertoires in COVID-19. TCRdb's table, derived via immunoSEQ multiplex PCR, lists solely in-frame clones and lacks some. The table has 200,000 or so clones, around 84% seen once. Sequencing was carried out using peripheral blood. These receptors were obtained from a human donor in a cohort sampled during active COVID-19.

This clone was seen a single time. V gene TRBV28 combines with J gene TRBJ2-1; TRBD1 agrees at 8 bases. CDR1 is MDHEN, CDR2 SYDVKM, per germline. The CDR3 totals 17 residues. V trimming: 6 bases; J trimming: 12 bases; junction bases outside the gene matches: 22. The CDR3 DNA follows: TGTGCCAGCAGCCCTAGTTCCGGGACAGGCTCTTACATTGTGCAGTTCTTC. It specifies CASSPSSGTGSYIVQFF.

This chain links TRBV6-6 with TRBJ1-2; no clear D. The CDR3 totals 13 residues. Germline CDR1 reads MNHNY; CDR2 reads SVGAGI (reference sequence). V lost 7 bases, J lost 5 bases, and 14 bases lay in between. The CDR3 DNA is TGTGCCAGCACCAGCTCGGACTCTTATGGCTACACCTTC. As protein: CASTSSDSYGYTF.

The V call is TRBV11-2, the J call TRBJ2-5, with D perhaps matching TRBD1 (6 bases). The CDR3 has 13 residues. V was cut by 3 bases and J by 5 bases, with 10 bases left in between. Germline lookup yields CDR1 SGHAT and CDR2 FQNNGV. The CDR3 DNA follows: TGTGCCAGCAGCTTCACAGGGACCGAGACCCAGTACTTC. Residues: CASSFTGTETQYF.

This chain's CDR3 is CASTLRSNQPQHF. The CDR3 coding sequence is TGTGCCAGTACCCTACGGAGCAATCAGCCCCAGCATTTT. This chain links TRBV19 with TRBJ1-5; D unclear. Trimming removed 7 bases at V and 1 base at J, with 8 bases between. Germline CDR1 and CDR2: LNHDA and SQIVND (reference sequence). CDR3 length equals 13 residues. Drawing the rest from reference TRBV19 and TRBJ1-5, the complete variable domain is DGGITQSPKYLFRKEGQNVTLSCEQNLNHDAMYWYRQDPGQGLRLIYYSQIVNDFQKGDIAEGYSVSREKKESFPLTVTSAQKNPTAFYLCASTLRSNQPQHFGDGTRLSIL.

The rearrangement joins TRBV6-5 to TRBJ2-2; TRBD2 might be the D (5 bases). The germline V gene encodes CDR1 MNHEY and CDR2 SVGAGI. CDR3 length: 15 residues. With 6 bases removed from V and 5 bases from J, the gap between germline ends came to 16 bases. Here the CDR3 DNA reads TGTGCCAGCAGGAGGACCCCCGGGGAAACCGGGGAGCTGTTTTTT. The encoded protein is CASRRTPGETGELFF.

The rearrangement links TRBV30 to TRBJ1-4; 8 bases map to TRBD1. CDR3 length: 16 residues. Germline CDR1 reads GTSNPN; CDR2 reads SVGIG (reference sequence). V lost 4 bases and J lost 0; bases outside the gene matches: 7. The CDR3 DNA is TGTGCCTGGAACTTGGGACAGGCCGCAACTAATGAAAAACTGTTTTTT. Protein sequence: CAWNLGQAATNEKLFF.

The CDR3 bases are TGTGCCAGCTCACCGAGCAACTACGAGCAGTACGTC. Translated: CASSPSNYEQYV. J is TRBJ2-7 and V is TRBV18; D is unresolved. The germline CDR1 and CDR2 sequences are KGHSH and LQKENI. V lost 3 bases and J lost 3, with 6 bases in between. The CDR3 totals 12 residues.

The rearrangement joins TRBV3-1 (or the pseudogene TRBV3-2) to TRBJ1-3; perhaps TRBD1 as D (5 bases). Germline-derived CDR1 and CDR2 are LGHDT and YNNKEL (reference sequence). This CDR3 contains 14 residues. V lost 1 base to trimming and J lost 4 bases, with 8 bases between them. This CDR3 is CASSQGAGGNTIYF. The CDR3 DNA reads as TGTGCCAGCAGCCAAGGGGCAGGGGGAAACACCATATATTTT.

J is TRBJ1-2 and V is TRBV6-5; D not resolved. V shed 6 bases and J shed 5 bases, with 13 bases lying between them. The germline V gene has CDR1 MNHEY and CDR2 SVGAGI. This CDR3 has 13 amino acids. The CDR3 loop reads CASRGGPSYGYTF. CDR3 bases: TGTGCCAGCAGGGGCGGGCCCTCATATGGCTACACCTTC.

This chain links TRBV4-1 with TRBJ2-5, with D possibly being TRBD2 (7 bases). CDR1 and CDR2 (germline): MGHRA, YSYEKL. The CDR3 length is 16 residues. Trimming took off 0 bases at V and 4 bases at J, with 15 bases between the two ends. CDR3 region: CASSQEPRGGRETQYF. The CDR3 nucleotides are TGCGCCAGCAGCCAAGAACCGAGGGGGGGCCGAGAGACCCAGTACTTC.

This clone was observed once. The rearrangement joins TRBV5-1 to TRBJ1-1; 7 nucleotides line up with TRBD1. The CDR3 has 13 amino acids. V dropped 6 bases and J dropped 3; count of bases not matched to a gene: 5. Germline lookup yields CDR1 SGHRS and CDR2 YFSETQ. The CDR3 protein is CASMRGPDTEAFF. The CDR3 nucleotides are TGCGCCAGCATGAGGGGGCCCGACACTGAAGCTTTCTTT.

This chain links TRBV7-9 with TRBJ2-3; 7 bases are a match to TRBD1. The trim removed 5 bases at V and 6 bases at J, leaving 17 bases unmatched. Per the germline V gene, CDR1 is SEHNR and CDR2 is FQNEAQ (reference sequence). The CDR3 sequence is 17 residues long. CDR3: CASSLLRGQVRIDTQYF. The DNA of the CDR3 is TGTGCCAGCAGCCTTCTCCGAGGACAGGTGCGCATTGATACGCAGTATTTT.

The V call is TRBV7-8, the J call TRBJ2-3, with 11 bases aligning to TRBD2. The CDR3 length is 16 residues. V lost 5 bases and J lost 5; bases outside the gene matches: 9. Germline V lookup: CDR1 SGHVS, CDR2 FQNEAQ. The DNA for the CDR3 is TGTGCCAGCAGCGCCGGGACTAGCGGAAGACAAGATACGCAGTATTTT. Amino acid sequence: CASSAGTSGRQDTQYF.

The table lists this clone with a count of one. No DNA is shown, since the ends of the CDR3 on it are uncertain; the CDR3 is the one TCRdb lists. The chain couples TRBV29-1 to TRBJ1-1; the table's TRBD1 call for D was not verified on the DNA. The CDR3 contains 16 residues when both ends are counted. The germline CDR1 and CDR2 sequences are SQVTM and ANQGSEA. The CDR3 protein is CSVDFLWTAGNTEAFF.

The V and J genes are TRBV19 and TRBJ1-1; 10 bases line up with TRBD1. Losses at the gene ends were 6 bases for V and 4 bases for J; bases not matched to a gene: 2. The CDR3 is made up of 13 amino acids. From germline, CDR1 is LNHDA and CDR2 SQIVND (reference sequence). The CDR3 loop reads CASSRTGGTEAFF. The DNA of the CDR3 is TGTGCCAGTAGCCGGACAGGGGGCACTGAAGCTTTCTTT.

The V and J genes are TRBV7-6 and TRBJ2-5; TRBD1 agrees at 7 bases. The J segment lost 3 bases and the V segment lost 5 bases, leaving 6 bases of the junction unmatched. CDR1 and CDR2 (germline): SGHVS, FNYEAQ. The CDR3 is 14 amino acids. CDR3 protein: CASSPRGTEETQYF. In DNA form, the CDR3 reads TGTGCCAGCAGCCCCCGTGGGACAGAAGAGACCCAGTACTTC.

CDR3: CASSSLTSGNYEQYF. The CDR3 nucleotides read TGTGCCAGCAGCTCCCTGACTAGCGGGAACTACGAGCAGTACTTC. The J gene is TRBJ2-7, the V gene TRBV5-6; 11 nucleotides match TRBD2. Per germline, CDR1 SGHDT and CDR2 YYEEEE. V lost 3 bases, J lost 3 bases, and 5 bases stayed unmatched. There are 15 residues in the CDR3.

CDR3 bases: TGCGCCAGCAGCTTGGTGCAGGGGTTTCCCGAGCAGTACTTC. Amino acids: CASSLVQGFPEQYF. V usage is TRBV5-1 and J usage is TRBJ2-7; possibly TRBD1 for D (6 bases). Germline lookup yields CDR1 SGHRS and CDR2 YFSETQ. Between the trimmed V and J ends, which lost 0 bases and 6 bases, there was a span of 13 bases. The CDR3 runs 14 residues.

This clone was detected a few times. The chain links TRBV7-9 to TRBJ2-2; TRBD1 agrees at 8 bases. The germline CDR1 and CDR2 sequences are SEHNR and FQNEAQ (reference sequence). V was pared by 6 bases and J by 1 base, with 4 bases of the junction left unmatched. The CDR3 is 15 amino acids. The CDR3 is CASRTGTGNTGELFF. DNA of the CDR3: TGTGCCAGCAGGACCGGGACAGGGAACACCGGGGAGCTGTTTTTT.

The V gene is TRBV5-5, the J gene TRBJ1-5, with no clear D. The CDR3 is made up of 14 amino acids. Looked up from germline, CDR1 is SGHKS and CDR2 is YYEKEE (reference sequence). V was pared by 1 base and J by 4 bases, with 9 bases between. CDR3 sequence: CASSLLPENQPQHF. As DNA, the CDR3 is TGTGCCAGCAGCTTGTTACCGGAGAATCAGCCCCAGCATTTT.

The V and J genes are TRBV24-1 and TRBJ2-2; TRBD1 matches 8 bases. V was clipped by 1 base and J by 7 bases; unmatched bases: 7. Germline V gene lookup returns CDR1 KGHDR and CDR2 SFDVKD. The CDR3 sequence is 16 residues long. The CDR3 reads CATSDFDRGRFGELFF. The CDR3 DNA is TGTGCCACCAGTGATTTTGACAGGGGACGCTTCGGGGAGCTGTTTTTT.

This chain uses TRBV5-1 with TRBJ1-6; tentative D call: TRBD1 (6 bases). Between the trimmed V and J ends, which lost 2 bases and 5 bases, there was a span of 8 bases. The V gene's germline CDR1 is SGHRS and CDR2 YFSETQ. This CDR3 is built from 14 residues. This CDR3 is CASSLSGDNSPLHF. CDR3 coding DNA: TGCGCCAGCAGCTTATCAGGGGATAATTCACCCCTCCACTTT.

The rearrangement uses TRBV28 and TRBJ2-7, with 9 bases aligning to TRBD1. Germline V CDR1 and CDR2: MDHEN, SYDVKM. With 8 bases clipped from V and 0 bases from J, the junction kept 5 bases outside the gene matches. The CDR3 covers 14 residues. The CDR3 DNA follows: TGTGCCAGCGTCCGGGACAGGGTCTCCTACGAGCAGTACTTC. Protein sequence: CASVRDRVSYEQYF. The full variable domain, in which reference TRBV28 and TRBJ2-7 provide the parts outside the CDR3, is DVKVTQSSRYLVKRTGEKVFLECVQDMDHENMFWYRQDPGLGLRLIYFSYDVKMKEKGDIPEGYSVSREKKERFSLILESASTNQTSMYLCASVRDRVSYEQYFGPGTRLTVT.

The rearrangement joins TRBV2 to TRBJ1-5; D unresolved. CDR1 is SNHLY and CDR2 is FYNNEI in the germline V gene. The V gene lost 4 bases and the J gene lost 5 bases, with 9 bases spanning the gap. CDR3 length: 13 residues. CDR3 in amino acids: CASSGRGDQPQHF. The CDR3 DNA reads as TGTGCCAGCAGTGGTAGAGGAGATCAGCCCCAGCATTTT.

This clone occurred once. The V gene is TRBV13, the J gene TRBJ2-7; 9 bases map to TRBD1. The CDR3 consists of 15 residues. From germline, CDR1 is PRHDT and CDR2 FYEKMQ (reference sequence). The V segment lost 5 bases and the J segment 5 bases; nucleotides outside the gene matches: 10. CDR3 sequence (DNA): TGTGCCAGCAGCCCGGGGACAGGGCAGAGGGACGAGCAGTACTTC. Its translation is CASSPGTGQRDEQYF.

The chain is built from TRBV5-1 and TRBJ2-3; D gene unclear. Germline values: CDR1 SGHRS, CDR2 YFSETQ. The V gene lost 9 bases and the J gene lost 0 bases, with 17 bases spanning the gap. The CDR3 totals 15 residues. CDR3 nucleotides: TGCGCCACTGGAGTGGTAAAATCTAGCACAGATACGCAGTATTTT. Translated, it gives CATGVVKSSTDTQYF.

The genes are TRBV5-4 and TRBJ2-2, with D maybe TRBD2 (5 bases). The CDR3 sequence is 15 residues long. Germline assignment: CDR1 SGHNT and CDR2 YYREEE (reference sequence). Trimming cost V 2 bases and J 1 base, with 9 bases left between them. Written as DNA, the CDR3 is TGTGCCAGCAGCTTCGGACGGGAGAACACCGGGGAGCTGTTTTTT. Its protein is CASSFGRENTGELFF. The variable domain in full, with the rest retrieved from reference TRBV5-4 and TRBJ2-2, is ETGVTQSPTHLIKTRGQQVTLRCSSQSGHNTVSWYQQALGQGPQFIFQYYREEENGRGNFPPRFSGLQFPNYSSELNVNALELDDSALYLCASSFGRENTGELFFGEGSRLTVL.

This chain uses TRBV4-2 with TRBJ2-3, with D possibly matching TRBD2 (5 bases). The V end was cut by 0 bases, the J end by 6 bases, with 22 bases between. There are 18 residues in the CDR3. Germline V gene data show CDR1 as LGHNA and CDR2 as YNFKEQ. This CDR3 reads CASSQEPSDLALRDTQYF. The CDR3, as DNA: TGTGCCAGCAGCCAAGAACCCTCGGACTTGGCCCTCCGGGATACGCAGTATTTT.

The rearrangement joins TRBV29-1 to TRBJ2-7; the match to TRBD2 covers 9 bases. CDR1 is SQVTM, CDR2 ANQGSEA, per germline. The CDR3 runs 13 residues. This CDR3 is CSSTSGGMGEQYF. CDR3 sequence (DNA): TGCAGTTCGACTAGCGGAGGCATGGGGGAGCAGTACTTC.